This TCR beta chain originates from a study of blood T cell repertoires in COVID-19 (dated by TCRdb to 2019 to 2021). Describing the broader study: Samples from collaborators originated in the United States, Italy and Spain and spanned both the acute and convalescent phases of COVID-19. The dataset comprised deeply sampled blood TCRbeta repertoires from subjects exposed to, actively infected with, or recovered from COVID-19. The prospective study material was composed of cDNA or gDNA derived from T cells, B-cell-depleted T cells, or PBMCs. The samples were drawn from the first 160 participants of the ongoing ImmuneRACE study and from 1,254 subjects provided by 6 global collaborators. A freely available public database, intended as a resource for researchers studying the immune response to SARS-CoV-2, is where the repertoires were released. Where available, HLA class I and class II types were obtained from metadata supplied by the sample provider rather than from assay-based typing. A de-identified subject ID, COVID-19 status, age in years and sex were almost always included in the sample metadata.

Cut back by 0 bases and 7 bases, the V and J ends lie 18 bases apart. From the cysteine through the phenylalanine, the CDR3 covers 17 amino acids. The CDR3 DNA has 51 bases and is translated from base 1. The germline V gene yields SGHTA for CDR1 and FQGTGA for CDR2. The immunoSEQ Assay, a bias-controlled multiplex PCR, was used to amplify TCRbeta CDR3 regions from genomic DNA. For the original study's pipeline: Within the assay, amplification of reference gene primers was used to estimate how many nucleated cells each sample contained. To quantify the absolute abundance of each unique TCRbeta CDR3 rearrangement, sequence reads were collapsed and filtered. For each sample, productive Simpson clonality was calculated as the square root of Simpson's diversity index over productive rearrangements. The clones in this table, taken by TCRdb from immuneACCESS, are in-frame only. Not every clone is retained; where verified, under half of the shortfall comes from an unresolved V gene, and the cause of the rest is unknown. That table is the source of V, J and clone size, and D and trimming were worked out from the DNA. This sample lists about 250,000 clones; 75% to 90% were detected once. Clones ranked in the top ten supply roughly 4.3% of the sample.

Participants in the prospective study were aged roughly 18 to 100 years, lived in 20 to 25 United States geographic areas, and enrolled through a virtual design. To assign participants to cohorts, the prospective study relied on clinical history that participants themselves reported in a screening survey and a study questionnaire. ImmuneRACE Cohort 3 recovered participants were defined by two consecutive negative NP/OP PCR tests, healthcare professional clearance, or symptom resolution. Each participant in the prospective study had whole blood, serum and a nasopharyngeal or oropharyngeal swab collected by mobile phlebotomists. Over a roughly 2-month period, participants in the prospective study had the option of providing additional blood draws and questionnaires. Before DNA extraction, blood samples from the prospective study were shipped at room temperature or frozen. The investigation overall reported the following: The quantity of clinical and demographic metadata differed by source and by participant and was supplied without curation.

The sample holds a few counts of this clone. There is no known antigen for this receptor. No base-level quality is on record; no much larger clone is a single base apart. The chain couples TRBV7-3 to TRBJ2-2; 6 matching bases give a weak D call of TRBD1. The origin of this receptor is a woman aged 25-40 years who had recovered from COVID-19. The sample consisted of PBMCs or T cells enriched from blood (not recorded which). CDR3 region: CASSLTGVNRDSGELFF. In nucleotides, the sequence is TGTGCCAGCAGCTTAACCGGCGTAAACAGGGATAGCGGGGAGCTGTTTTTT.